This T cell receptor beta chain was profiled in a study of blood T cell repertoires in COVID-19. Here immunoSEQ multiplex PCR was the method, and the copy in TCRdb shows in-frame clones only, minus some. The data show tens of thousands of clones, approximately 82% seen once. Per the germline V gene, CDR1 is SGHVS and CDR2 is FNYEAQ. This CDR3 contains 15 residues. V lost 5 bases and J lost 5, with 16 bases in between. The receptor comes from a man aged 55 to 70 with acute or convalescent COVID-19. The sequenced sample was peripheral blood. The chain has TRBV7-6 and TRBJ1-5, with D perhaps TRBD1 (6 bases). CDR3 coding DNA: TGTGCCAGCAGCCAGGGGCCGTACGAGGATCAGCCCCAGCATTTT. It codes for CASSQGPYEDQPQHF.